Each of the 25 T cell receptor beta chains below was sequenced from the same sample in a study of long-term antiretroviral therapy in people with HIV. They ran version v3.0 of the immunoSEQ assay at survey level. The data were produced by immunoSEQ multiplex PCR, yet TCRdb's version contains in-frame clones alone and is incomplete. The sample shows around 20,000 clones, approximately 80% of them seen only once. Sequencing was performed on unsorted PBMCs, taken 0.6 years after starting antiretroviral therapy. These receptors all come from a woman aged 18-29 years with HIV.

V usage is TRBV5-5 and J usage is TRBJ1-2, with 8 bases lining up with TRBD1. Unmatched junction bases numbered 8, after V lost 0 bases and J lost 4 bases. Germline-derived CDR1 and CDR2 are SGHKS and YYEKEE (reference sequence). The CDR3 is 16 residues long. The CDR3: CASSLGTGLMGYGYTF. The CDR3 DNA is TGTGCCAGCAGCTTGGGGACAGGGCTAATGGGCTATGGCTACACCTTC.

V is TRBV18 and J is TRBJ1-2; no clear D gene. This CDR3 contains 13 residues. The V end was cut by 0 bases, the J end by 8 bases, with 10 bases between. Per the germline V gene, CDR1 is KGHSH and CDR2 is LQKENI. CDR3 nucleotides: TGTGCCAGCTCACCACCGGGAAGGGTAGGCTACACCTTC. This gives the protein CASSPPGRVGYTF.

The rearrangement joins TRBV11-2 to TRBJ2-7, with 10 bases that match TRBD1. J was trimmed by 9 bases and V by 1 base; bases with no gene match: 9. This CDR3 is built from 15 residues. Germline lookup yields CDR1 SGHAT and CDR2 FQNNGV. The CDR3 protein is CASSLGQGAARVQYF. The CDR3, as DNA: TGTGCCAGCAGCTTAGGACAGGGGGCGGCTCGGGTGCAGTACTTC. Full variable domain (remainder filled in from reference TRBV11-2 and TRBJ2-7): EAGVAQSPRYKIIEKRQSVAFWCNPISGHATLYWYQQILGQGPKLLIQFQNNGVVDDSQLPKDRFSAERLKGVDSTLKIQPAKLEDSAVYLCASSLGQGAARVQYFGPGTRLTVT.

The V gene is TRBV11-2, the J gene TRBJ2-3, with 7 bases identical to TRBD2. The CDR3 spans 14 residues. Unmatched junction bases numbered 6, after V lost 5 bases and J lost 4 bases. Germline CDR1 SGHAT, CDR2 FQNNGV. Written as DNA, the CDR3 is TGTGCCAGCAGCCCGGGCCGGGGGGCAGATACGCAGTATTTT. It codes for CASSPGRGADTQYF.

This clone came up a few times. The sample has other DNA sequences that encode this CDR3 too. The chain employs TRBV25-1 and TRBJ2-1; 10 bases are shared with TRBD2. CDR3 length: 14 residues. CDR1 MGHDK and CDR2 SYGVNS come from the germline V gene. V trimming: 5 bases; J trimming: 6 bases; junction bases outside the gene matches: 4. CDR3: CASSLAGDLNEQFF. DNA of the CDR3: TGTGCCAGCAGTCTAGCGGGAGACCTCAATGAGCAGTTCTTC.

This CDR3 is CASSPRWGDSPLHF. CDR3 sequence (DNA): TGTGCCAGCTCACCCCGGTGGGGGGATTCACCCCTCCACTTT. The chain joins TRBV18 to TRBJ1-6; possible D gene TRBD1, 5 bases. This CDR3 is built from 14 residues. In germline, CDR1 is KGHSH, CDR2 LQKENI. The V end lost 3 bases, the J end lost 8 bases, and 11 bases lay between the germline ends.

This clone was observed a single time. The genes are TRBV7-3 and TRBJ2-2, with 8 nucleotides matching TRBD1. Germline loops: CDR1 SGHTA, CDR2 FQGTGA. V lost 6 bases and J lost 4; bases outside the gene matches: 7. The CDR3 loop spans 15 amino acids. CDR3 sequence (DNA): TGTGCCAGCAGTTCCCGGACAGGGACCACCGGGGAGCTGTTTTTT. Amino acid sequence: CASSSRTGTTGELFF.

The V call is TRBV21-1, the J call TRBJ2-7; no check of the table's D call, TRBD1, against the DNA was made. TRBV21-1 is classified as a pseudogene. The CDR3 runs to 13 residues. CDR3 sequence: CASSNGTGYEQYF. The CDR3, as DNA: TGTGCCAGCAGCAACGGGACAGGCTACGAGCAGTACTTC.

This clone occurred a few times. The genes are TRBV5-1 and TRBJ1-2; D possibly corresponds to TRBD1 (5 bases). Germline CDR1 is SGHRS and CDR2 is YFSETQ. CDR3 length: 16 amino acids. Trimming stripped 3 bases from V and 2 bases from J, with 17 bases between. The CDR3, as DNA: TGCGCCAGCAGCTGGGACGGGAGTGTTTGGAACTATGGCTACACCTTC. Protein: CASSWDGSVWNYGYTF.

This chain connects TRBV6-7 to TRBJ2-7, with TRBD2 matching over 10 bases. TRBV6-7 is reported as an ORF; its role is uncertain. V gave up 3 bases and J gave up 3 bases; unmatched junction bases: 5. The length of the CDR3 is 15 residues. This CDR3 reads CASSYLAGAVYEQYF. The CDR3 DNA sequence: TGTGCCAGCAGTTATCTAGCGGGGGCAGTCTACGAGCAGTACTTC.

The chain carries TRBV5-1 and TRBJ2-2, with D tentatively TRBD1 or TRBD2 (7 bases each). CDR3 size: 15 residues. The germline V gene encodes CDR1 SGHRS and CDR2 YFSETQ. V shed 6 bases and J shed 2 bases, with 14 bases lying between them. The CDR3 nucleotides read TGCGCCAGCACGCGGGGGACAGCTAACACCGGGGAGCTGTTTTTT. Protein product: CASTRGTANTGELFF.

CDR3 region: CASRPGLAGAETQYF. In DNA, the CDR3 is TGTGCCAGCAGACCTGGACTAGCGGGAGCGGAGACCCAGTACTTC. The V call is TRBV6-5, the J call TRBJ2-5; 13 bases fit TRBD2. With 6 bases clipped from V and 5 bases from J, the junction kept 6 bases outside the gene matches. Germline assignment: CDR1 MNHEY and CDR2 SVGAGI. CDR3 length equals 15 residues.

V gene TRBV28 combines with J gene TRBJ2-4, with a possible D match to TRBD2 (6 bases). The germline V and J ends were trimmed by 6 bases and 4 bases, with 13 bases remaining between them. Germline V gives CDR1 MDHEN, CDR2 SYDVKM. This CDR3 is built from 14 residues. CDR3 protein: CASSLVGGKNIQYF. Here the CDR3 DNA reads TGTGCCAGCAGCTTGGTGGGAGGTAAAAACATTCAGTACTTC.

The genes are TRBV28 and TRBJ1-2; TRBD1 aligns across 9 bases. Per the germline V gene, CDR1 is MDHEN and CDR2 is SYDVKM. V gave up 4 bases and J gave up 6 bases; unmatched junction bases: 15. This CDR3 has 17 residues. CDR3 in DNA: TGTGCCAGCAGTTCCCGGGACAGGGCATGGTTCCGCAATGGCTACACCTTC. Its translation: CASSSRDRAWFRNGYTF.

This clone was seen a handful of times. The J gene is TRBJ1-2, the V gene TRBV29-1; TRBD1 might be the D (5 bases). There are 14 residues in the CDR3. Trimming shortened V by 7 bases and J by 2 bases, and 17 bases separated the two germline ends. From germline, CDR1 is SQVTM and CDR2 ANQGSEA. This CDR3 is CSARGPPENYGYTF. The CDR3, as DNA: TGCAGCGCGAGGGGACCGCCCGAAAACTATGGCTACACCTTC.

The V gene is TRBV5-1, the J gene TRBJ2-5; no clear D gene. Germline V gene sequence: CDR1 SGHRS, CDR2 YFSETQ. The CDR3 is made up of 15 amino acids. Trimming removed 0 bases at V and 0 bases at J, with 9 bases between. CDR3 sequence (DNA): TGCGCCAGCAGCTTGGGTCGCGGAAACCAAGAGACCCAGTACTTC. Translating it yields CASSLGRGNQETQYF.

The CDR3 bases are TGTGCCAGCAGCTTGTCAAGATTGGGAGGGCGAGAGACCCAGTACTTC. This translates into CASSLSRLGGRETQYF. The chain is built from TRBV5-8 and TRBJ2-5; 7 nucleotides align to TRBD2. The junction had 10 bases not matched to a gene; V was cut back by 1 base and J by 4 bases. The CDR3 runs to 16 residues. The germline V gene has CDR1 SGHTS and CDR2 YDEGEE.

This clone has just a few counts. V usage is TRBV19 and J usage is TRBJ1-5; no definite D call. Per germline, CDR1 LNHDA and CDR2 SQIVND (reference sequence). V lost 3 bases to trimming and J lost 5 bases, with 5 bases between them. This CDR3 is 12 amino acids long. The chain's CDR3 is CASSMWDQPQHF. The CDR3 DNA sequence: TGTGCCAGTAGTATGTGGGATCAGCCCCAGCATTTT.

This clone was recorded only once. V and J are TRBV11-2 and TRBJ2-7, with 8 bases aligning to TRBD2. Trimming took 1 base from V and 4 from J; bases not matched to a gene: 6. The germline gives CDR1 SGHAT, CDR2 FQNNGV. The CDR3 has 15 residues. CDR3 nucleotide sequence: TGTGCCAGCAGCTTAGTGGCTAGCGGGTTTTACGAGCAGTACTTC. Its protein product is CASSLVASGFYEQYF.

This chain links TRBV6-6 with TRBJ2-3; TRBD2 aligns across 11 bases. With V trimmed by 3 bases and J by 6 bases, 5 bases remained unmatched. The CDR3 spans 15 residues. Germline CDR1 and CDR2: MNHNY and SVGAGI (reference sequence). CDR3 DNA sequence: TGTGCCAGCAGTTATAGCGGGGGGGCAGGGGATACGCAGTATTTT. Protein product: CASSYSGGAGDTQYF.

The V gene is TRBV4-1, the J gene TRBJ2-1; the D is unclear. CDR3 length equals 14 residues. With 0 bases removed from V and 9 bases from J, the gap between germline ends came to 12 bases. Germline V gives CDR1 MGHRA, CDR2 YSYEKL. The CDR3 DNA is TGCGCCAGCAGCCAAGATTTTAGTCTGGGTGAGCAGTTCTTC. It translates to CASSQDFSLGEQFF.

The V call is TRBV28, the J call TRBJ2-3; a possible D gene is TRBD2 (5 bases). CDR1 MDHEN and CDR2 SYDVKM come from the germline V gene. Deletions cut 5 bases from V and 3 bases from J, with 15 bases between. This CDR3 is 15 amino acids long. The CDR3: CASSDGIPGTDTQYF. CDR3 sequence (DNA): TGTGCCAGCAGTGACGGGATTCCGGGAACAGATACGCAGTATTTT.

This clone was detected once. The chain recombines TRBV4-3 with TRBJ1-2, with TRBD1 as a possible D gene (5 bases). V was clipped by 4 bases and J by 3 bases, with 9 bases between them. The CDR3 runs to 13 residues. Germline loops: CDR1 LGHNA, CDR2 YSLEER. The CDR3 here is CASSPGNYYGYTF. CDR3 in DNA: TGCGCCAGCAGCCCAGGGAATTACTATGGCTACACCTTC.

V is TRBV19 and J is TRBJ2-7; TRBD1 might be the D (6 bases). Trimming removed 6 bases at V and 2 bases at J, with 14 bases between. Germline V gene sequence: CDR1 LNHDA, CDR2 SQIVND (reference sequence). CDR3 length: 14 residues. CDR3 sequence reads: CASSEDRRTYEQYF. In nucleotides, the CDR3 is TGTGCCAGTAGCGAGGACAGAAGAACCTACGAGCAGTACTTC.

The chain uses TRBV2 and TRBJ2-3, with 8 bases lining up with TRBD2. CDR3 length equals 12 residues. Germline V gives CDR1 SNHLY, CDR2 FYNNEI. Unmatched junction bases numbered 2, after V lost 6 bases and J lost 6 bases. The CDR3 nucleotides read TGTGCCAGCAGAGGACTAGCTGATACGCAGTATTTT. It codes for CASRGLADTQYF.